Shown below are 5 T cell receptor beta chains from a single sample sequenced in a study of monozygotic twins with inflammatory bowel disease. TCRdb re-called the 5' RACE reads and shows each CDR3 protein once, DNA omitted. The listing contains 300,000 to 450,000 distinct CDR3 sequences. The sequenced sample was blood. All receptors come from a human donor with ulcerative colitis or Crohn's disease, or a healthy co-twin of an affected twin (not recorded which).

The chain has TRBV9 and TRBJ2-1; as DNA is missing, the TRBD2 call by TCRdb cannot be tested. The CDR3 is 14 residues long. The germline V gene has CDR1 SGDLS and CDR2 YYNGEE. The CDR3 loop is CASSEGLAYNEQFF.

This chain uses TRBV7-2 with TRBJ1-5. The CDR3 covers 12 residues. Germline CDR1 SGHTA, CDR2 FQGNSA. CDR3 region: CASSLVTGPQHF.

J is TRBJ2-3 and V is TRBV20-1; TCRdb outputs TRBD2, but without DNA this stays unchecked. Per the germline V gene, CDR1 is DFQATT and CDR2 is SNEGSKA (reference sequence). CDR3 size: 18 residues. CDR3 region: CSASLPLGASGVTDTQYF.

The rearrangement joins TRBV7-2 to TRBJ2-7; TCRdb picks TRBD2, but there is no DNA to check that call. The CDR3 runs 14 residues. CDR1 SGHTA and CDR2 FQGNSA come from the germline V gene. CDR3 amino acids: CASSPRGGNYEQYF.

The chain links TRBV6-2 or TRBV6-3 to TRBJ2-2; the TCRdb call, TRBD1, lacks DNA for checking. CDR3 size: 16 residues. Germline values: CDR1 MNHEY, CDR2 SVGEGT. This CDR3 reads CASSRPGQANTGELFF.